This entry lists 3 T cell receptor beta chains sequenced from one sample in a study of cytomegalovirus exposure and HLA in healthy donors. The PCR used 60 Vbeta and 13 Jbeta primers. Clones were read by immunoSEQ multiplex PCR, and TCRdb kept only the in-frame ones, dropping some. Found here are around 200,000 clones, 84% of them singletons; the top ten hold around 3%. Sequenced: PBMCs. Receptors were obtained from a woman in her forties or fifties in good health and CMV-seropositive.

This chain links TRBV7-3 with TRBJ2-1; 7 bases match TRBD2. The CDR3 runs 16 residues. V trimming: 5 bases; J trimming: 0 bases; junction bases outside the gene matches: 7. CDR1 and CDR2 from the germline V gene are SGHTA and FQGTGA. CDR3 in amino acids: CASSLQAGSSYNEQFF. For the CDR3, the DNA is TGTGCCAGCAGCCTCCAAGCGGGGAGCTCCTACAATGAGCAGTTCTTC.

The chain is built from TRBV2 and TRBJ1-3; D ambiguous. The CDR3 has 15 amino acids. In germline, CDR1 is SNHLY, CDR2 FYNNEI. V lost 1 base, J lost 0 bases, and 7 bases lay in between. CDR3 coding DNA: TGTGCCAGCAGTGAAGGTCAGCGCTCTGGAAACACCATATATTTT. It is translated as CASSEGQRSGNTIYF.

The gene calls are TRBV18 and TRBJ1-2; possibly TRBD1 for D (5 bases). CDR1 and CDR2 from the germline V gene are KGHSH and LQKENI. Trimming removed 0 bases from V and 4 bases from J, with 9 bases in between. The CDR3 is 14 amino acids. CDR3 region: CASSPPTATYGYTF. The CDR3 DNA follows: TGTGCCAGCTCACCACCGACAGCCACCTATGGCTACACCTTC. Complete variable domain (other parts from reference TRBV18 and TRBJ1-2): NAGVMQNPRHLVRRRGQEARLRCSPMKGHSHVYWYRQLPEEGLKFMVYLQKENIIDESGMPKERFSAEFPKEGPSILRIQQVVRGDSAAYFCASSPPTATYGYTFGSGTRLTVV.